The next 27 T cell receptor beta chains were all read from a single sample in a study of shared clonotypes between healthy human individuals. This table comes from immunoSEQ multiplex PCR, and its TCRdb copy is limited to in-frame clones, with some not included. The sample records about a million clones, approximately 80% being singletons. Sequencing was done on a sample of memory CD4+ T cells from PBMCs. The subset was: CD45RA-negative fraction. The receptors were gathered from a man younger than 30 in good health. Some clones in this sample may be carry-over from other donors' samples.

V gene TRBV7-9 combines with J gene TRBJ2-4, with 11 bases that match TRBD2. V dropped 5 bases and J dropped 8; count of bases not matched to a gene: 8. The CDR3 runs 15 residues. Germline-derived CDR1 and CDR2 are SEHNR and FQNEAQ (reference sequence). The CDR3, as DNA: TGTGCCAGCAGCCGAAGGGGACTAGCGGTAGACATTCAGTACTTC. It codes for CASSRRGLAVDIQYF. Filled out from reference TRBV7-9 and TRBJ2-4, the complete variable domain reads DTGVSQNPRHKITKRGQNVTFRCDPISEHNRLYWYRQTLGQGPEFLTYFQNEAQLEKSRLLSDRFSAERPKGSFSTLEIQRTEQGDSAMYLCASSRRGLAVDIQYFGAGTRLSVL.

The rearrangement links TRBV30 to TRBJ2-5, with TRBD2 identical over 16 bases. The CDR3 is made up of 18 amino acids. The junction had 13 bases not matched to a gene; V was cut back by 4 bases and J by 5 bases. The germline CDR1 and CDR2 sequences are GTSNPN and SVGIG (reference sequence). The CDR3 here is CAWTTGTSGRGGMETQYF. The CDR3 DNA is TGTGCCTGGACTACCGGGACTAGCGGGAGGGGAGGAATGGAGACCCAGTACTTC.

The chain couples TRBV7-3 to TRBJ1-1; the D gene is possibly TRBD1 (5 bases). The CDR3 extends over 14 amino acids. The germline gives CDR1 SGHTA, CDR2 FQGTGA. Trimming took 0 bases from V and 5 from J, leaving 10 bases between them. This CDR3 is CASSLTGGETEAFF. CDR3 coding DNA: TGTGCCAGCAGCTTAACGGGGGGTGAGACTGAAGCTTTCTTT.

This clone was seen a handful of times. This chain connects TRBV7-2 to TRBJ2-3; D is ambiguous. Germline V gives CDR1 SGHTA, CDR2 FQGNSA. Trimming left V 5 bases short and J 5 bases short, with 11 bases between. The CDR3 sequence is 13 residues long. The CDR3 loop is CASSGRAGDTQYF. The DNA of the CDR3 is TGTGCCAGCAGCGGACGGGCTGGAGATACGCAGTATTTT.

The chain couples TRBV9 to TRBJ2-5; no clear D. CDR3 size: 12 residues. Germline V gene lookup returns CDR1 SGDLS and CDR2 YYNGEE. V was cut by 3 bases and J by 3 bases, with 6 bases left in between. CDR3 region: CASSAYEETQYF. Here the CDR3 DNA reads TGTGCCAGCAGCGCCTACGAAGAGACCCAGTACTTC.

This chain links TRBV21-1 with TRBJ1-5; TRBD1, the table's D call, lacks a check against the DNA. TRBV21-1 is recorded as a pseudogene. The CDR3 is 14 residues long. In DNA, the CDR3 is TGTGCCAGCAGCAGGGCGAGTAGCAATCAGCCCCAGCATTTT. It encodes CASSRASSNQPQHF.

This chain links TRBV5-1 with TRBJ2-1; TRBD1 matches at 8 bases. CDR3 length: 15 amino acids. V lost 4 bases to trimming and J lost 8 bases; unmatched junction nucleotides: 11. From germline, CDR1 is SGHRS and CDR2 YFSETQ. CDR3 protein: CASSGGQGGQDEQFF. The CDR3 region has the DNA TGCGCCAGCAGCGGAGGACAGGGAGGTCAGGATGAGCAGTTCTTC.

Here the CDR3 reads CASSRMGGQVNQPQHF. DNA of the CDR3: TGTGCCAGCAGTCGAATGGGGGGACAGGTTAATCAGCCCCAGCATTTT. The chain recombines TRBV2 with TRBJ1-5; 8 nucleotides agree with TRBD1. V lost 5 bases and J lost 4; bases outside the gene matches: 10. Germline CDR1 is SNHLY and CDR2 is FYNNEI. CDR3 length equals 16 residues.

CDR3 protein: CASSQGMASGELFF. The CDR3 DNA reads as TGTGCCAGCAGCCAAGGGATGGCTTCGGGGGAGCTGTTTTTT. This chain joins TRBV4-2 and TRBJ2-2, with unresolved D. Germline CDR1 and CDR2: LGHNA and YNFKEQ. V was trimmed by 1 base and J by 8 bases, leaving 11 bases between them. There are 14 residues in the CDR3.

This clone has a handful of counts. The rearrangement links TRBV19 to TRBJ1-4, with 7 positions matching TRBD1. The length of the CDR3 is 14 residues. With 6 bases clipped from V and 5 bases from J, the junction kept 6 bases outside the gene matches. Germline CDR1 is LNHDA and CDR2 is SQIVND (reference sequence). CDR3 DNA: TGTGCCAGTAGAGACAGGGCAGGAAATGAAAAACTGTTTTTT. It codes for CASRDRAGNEKLFF.

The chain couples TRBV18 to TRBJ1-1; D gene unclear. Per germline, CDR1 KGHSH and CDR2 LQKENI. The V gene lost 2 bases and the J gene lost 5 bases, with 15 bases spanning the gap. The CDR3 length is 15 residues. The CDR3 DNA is TGTGCCAGCTCACCAATTTCCGGGAGCCGAACTGAAGCTTTCTTT. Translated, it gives CASSPISGSRTEAFF.

As DNA, the CDR3 is TGTGCCAGCAGTCCACTTGGGGGGACGAACACTGAAGCTTTCTTT. Protein: CASSPLGGTNTEAFF. The V call is TRBV6-6, the J call TRBJ1-1; D possibly corresponds to TRBD1 (5 bases). Trimming removed 5 bases at V and 1 base at J, with 14 bases between. The CDR3 is 15 amino acids. Germline-derived CDR1 and CDR2 are MNHNY and SVGAGI (reference sequence).

CDR3 residues: CASSQDLASRWDTQYF. The DNA of the CDR3 is TGCGCCAGCAGCCAAGATCTTGCCTCCCGGTGGGATACGCAGTATTTT. This chain uses TRBV4-1 with TRBJ2-3; D is uncertain. The CDR3 runs to 16 residues. CDR1 is MGHRA and CDR2 is YSYEKL in the germline V gene. Trimming shortened V by 0 bases and J by 6 bases, and 16 bases separated the two germline ends.

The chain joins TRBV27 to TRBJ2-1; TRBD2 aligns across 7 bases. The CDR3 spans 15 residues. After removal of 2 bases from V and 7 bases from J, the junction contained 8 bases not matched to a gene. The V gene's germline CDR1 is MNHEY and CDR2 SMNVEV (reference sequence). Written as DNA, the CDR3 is TGTGCCAGCAGTTTAATGGCGGGAGTGGGGAATGAGCAGTTCTTC. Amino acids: CASSLMAGVGNEQFF.

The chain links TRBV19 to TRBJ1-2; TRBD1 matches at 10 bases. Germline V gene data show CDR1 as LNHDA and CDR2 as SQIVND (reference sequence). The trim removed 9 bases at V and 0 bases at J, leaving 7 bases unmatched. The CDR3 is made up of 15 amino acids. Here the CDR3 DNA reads TGTGCCAGCTGGGACAGGGGATTAACTAACTATGGCTACACCTTC. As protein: CASWDRGLTNYGYTF.

CDR3: CASSFGTSGRDYEQYF. The CDR3 DNA is TGTGCCAGCAGCTTTGGGACTAGCGGGAGAGACTACGAGCAGTACTTC. V is TRBV7-9 and J is TRBJ2-7, with 14 bases that match TRBD2. The CDR3 covers 16 residues. J was trimmed by 3 bases and V by 3 bases; bases with no gene match: 4. Germline lookup yields CDR1 SEHNR and CDR2 FQNEAQ (reference sequence).

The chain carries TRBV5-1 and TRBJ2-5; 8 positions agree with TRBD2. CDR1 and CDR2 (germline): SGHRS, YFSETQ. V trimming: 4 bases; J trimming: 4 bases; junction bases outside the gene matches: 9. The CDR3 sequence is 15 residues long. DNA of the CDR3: TGCGCCAGCAGCCCGGCGGGAACTAGCGGAGAGACCCAGTACTTC. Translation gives CASSPAGTSGETQYF.

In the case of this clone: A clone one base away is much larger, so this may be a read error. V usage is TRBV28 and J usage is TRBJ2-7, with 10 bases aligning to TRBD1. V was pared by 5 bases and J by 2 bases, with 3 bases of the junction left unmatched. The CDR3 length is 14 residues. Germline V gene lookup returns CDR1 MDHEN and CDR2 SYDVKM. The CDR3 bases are TGTGCCAGCAGTGGGGGACAGGGGACCTACGAGCAGTACTTC. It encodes CASSGGQGTYEQYF.

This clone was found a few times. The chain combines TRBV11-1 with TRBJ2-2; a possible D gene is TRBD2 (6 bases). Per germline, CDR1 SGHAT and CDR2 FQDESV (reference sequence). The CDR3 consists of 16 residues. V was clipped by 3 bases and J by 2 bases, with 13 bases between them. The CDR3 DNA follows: TGTGCCAGCAGCTTCCCCGGGGGTTACAACACCGGGGAGCTGTTTTTT. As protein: CASSFPGGYNTGELFF.

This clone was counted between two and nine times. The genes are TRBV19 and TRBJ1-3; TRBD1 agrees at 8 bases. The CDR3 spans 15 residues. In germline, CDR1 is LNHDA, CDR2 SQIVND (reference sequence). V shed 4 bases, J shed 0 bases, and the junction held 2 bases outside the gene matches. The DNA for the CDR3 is TGTGCCAGTAGTAGGGACAGGCTCTCTGGAAACACCATATATTTT. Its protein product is CASSRDRLSGNTIYF.

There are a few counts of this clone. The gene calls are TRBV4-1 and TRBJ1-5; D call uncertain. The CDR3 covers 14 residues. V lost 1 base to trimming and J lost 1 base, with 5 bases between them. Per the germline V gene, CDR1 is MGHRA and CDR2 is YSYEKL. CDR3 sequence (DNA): TGCGCCAGCAGCCAAGCCCCCAGCAATCAGCCCCAGCATTTT. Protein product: CASSQAPSNQPQHF.

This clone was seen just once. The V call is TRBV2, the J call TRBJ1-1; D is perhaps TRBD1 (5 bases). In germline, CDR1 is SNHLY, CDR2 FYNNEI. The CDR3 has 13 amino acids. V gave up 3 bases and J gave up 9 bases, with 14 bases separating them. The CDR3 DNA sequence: TGTGCCAGCAGTGATATCCGGGGGGATAAAGCTTTCTTT. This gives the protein CASSDIRGDKAFF.

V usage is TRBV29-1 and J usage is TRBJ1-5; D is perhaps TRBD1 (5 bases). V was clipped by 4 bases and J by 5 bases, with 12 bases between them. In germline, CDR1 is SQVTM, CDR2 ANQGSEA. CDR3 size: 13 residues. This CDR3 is CSVAGNFDQPQHF. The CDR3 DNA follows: TGCAGCGTTGCAGGGAATTTCGATCAGCCCCAGCATTTT.

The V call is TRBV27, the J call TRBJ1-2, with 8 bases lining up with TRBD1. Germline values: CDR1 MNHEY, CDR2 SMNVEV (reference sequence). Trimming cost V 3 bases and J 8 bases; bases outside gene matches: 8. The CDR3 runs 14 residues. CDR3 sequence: CASSFFDRGGGYTF. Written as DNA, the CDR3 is TGTGCCAGCAGTTTCTTTGACAGGGGCGGAGGCTACACCTTC.

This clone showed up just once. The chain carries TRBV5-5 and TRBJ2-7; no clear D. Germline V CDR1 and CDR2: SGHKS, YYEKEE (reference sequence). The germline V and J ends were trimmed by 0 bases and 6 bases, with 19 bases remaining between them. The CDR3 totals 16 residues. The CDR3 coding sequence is TGTGCCAGCAGCTTGGCGTTGGCCGGGTCTTATGGCGAGCAGTACTTC. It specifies CASSLALAGSYGEQYF.

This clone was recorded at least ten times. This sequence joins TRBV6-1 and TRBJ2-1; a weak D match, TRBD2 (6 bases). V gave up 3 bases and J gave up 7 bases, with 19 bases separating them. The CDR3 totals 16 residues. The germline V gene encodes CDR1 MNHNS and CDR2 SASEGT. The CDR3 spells CASSEFPEEGWNEQFF. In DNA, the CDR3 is TGTGCCAGCAGTGAGTTTCCGGAGGAGGGGTGGAATGAGCAGTTCTTC.

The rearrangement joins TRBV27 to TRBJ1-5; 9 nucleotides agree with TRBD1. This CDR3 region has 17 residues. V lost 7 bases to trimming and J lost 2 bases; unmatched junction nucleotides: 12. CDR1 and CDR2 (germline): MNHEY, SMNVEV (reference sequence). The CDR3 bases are TGTGCCAGCAAAAAACCCGGGACAGGGATAGGCAATCAGCCCCAGCATTTT. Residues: CASKKPGTGIGNQPQHF.